This is a list of T cell receptor beta chains from one sample in a study of blood T cell repertoires in COVID-19. Here immunoSEQ multiplex PCR was the method, and the copy in TCRdb shows in-frame clones only, minus some. This sample yields about 270,000 clones, of which about 90% are seen a single time; roughly 2.5% belongs to the top ten. Sequenced material: peripheral blood. These receptors were obtained from a woman between 50 and 59 years old with acute or convalescent COVID-19. The CDR3 runs from the conserved cysteine through the conserved F or W. A D gene is named only where the DNA matches it firmly. The size entry is marked missing in some rows and otherwise reads once, few, many or a size class.

V,J,size,D,DNA,CDR3
TRBV27,TRBJ2-7,.,TRBD2,TGTGCCAGCAGTCGTACCAAATGGGGGAGGGGCCACTCCTACGAGCAGTACTTC,CASSRTKWGRGHSYEQYF
TRBV6-5,TRBJ1-1,few,.,TGTGCCAGCAGTTACGGGGGCTTGCAGGGAGAGATTGAAGCTTTCTTT,CASSYGGLQGEIEAFF
TRBV11-2,TRBJ1-1,.,.,TGTGCCAGCAGCTTACCGACTGTGAACACTGAAGCTTTCTTT,CASSLPTVNTEAFF
TRBV20-1,TRBJ2-3,once,TRBD2,TGCAGTGCTAGTGGGGGGGCTAGCGGGAGGGCCCAGGATACGCAGTATTTT,CSASGGASGRAQDTQYF
TRBV2,TRBJ2-5,few,.,TGTGCCAGCAGTGGCAGGGTGGGTTTTGAGACCCAGTACTTC,CASSGRVGFETQYF
TRBV19,TRBJ2-1,.,TRBD1,TGTGCCAGTAGAATCGGACAGGGATTTGGCGATGAGCAGTTCTTC,CASRIGQGFGDEQFF
TRBV7-9,TRBJ2-1,.,TRBD2,TGTGCCAGCAGCTTAGAGTTAAGCGGGATTCCCTCAGCGCACAATGAGCAGTTCTTC,CASSLELSGIPSAHNEQFF
TRBV6-5,TRBJ2-6,.,.,TGTGCCAGCAGCTACAGGAGCTCTGGGGCCAACGTCCTGACTTTC,CASSYRSSGANVLTF
TRBV9,TRBJ2-3,once,.,TGTGCCAGCAGCGTAGGGCAGGGAAGCGATACGCAGTATTTT,CASSVGQGSDTQYF
TRBV7-3,TRBJ2-1,.,TRBD2,TGTGCCAGCAGCTTGCAACCCCTTACGACTAGCGGGAGGGCGGGCAATGAGCAGTTCTTC,CASSLQPLTTSGRAGNEQFF
TRBV5-4,TRBJ2-7,.,.,TGTGCCAGCAGCCCGGACAGCTACGAGCAGTACTTC,CASSPDSYEQYF
TRBV12-3/TRBV12-4,TRBJ2-1,.,.,TGTGCCAGCAATAGGGGACACTACAATGAGCAGTTCTTC,CASNRGHYNEQFF
TRBV29-1,TRBJ2-7,.,TRBD2,TGCAGCGTTGTTGGGCGGGAGGGAGTTCACGAGCAGTACTTC,CSVVGREGVHEQYF
TRBV4-1,TRBJ1-1,.,.,TGCGCCAGCAGCCAAGATCAAAGGGGCGGAATGAACACTGAAGCTTTCTTT,CASSQDQRGGMNTEAFF
TRBV7-2,TRBJ1-5,.,.,TGTGCCAGCAGCTTAGGGGCGAATCAGCCCCAGCATTTT,CASSLGANQPQHF
TRBV11-2,TRBJ2-7,.,.,TGTGCCAGCAGCTCATACAGTCGCAGCTCCTACGAGCAGTACTTC,CASSSYSRSSYEQYF
TRBV2,TRBJ2-7,once,TRBD1,TGTGCCAGCAGTGGACAGGGGAGCTCCTACGAGCAGTACTTC,CASSGQGSSYEQYF
TRBV4-2,TRBJ1-2,.,.,TGTGCCAGCAGCCAGGCCGGACAGTATTTTAACTATGGCTACACCTTC,CASSQAGQYFNYGYTF
TRBV28,TRBJ1-5,.,.,TGTGCCAGCAGTTTGGGAGGGGCCCACAATCAGCCCCAGCATTTT,CASSLGGAHNQPQHF
TRBV5-1,TRBJ1-2,.,TRBD1,TGCGCCAGCAGCCCTGACAGGGAAGGCTACACCTTC,CASSPDREGYTF
TRBV10-3,TRBJ1-6,.,TRBD1,TGTGCCATCAGTGAGTCGCCGGGACAGAGTAATTCACCCCTCCACTTT,CAISESPGQSNSPLHF
TRBV4-1,TRBJ2-3,.,TRBD2,TGCGCCAGCAGCCAGTCGGGACTAGCGGGAGGCGGCACAGATACGCAGTATTTT,CASSQSGLAGGGTDTQYF
TRBV2,TRBJ1-5,.,.,TGTGCCAGCAGTGTAACCGCCAGACAGCCCCAGCATTTT,CASSVTARQPQHF
TRBV24-1,TRBJ2-1,once,.,TGTGCCACCAGCTCTCGACAGATTTACAATGAGCAGTTCTTC,CATSSRQIYNEQFF
TRBV7-2,TRBJ1-2,.,TRBD1,TGTGCCAGCAGCCCTACCACCGGACAGGGTTATGGCTACACCTTC,CASSPTTGQGYGYTF
TRBV30,TRBJ2-5,.,TRBD2,TGTGCCTGGAGTGTAGGAACTAGCGGGAGGCAAGAGACCCAGTACTTC,CAWSVGTSGRQETQYF
TRBV10-2,TRBJ2-2,.,.,TGCGCCAGCCGGGTAGGCAGCGGGGAGCTGTTTTTT,CASRVGSGELFF
TRBV7-8,TRBJ2-5,few,TRBD1,TGTGCCAGCAGCCGAGACAGGGTTGAGACCCAGTACTTC,CASSRDRVETQYF
TRBV29-1,TRBJ1-5,.,.,TGCAGCGTTTCCACGGGGATGAGCAATCAGCCCCAGCATTTT,CSVSTGMSNQPQHF
TRBV29-1,TRBJ2-7,.,.,TGCAGCGTTGAAGTTGCTAGCGCGCCCTACGAGCAGTACTTC,CSVEVASAPYEQYF
TRBV6-4,TRBJ2-3,.,.,TGTGCCAGCAGGCTAGCGTGCCCTCTAAAGCGGGATACGCAGTATTTT,CASRLACPLKRDTQYF
TRBV6-2/TRBV6-3,TRBJ2-3,few,TRBD2,TGTGCCAGCAGTACCCAACTAGCGGGAGGATGGGCAGATACGCAGTATTTT,CASSTQLAGGWADTQYF
TRBV5-8,TRBJ2-5,.,.,TGTGCCAGCAGCAGGAGCAGCCAAGAGACCCAGTACTTC,CASSRSSQETQYF
TRBV9,TRBJ2-2,.,TRBD1,TGTGCCAGCAGCGTAGAGGGACAGGGTTCCGGGGAGCTGTTTTTT,CASSVEGQGSGELFF
TRBV7-2,TRBJ2-5,.,.,TGTGCCAGCAGTGTCCAGGGGGGTATACAAGAGACCCAGTACTTC,CASSVQGGIQETQYF
TRBV25-1,TRBJ2-5,.,TRBD2,TGTGCCAGCGGCCAGCGGGAGGGCCACGAGACCCAGTACTTC,CASGQREGHETQYF
TRBV9,TRBJ1-4,.,.,TGTGCCAGCCGGGGTGTTGAAGAAAAACTGTTTTTT,CASRGVEEKLFF
TRBV5-4,TRBJ1-1,.,.,TGTGCCAGCAGCTCTCCTAGTTCCGGTTGGCCCAACACTGAAGCTTTCTTT,CASSSPSSGWPNTEAFF
TRBV18,TRBJ1-2,.,TRBD1,TGTGCCAGCTCACCCATGACAGGGAAAGAAAACTATGGCTACACCTTC,CASSPMTGKENYGYTF